These 29 T cell receptor beta chains came from one sample sequenced in a study of shared clonotypes between healthy human individuals. Repertoires were generated with immunoSEQ multiplex PCR, while TCRdb's copy carries only in-frame clones and drops some. The profile covers about 1.4 million clones, with more than 95% appearing a single time and 1% to 1.5% taken by the ten largest. The sequenced sample consisted of naive CD4+ T cells sorted from blood. As to subset: CD45RA+ positively selected. The receptors come from a man aged 30 to 45 in good health.

The gene calls are TRBV11-2 and TRBJ2-7; 14 bases align to TRBD2. Per germline, CDR1 SGHAT and CDR2 FQNNGV. Germline trimming cut 5 bases from V and 5 bases from J; bases unmatched to any gene: 5. The CDR3 has 15 amino acids. CDR3 bases: TGTGCCAGCAGCACTCGACTAGCGGGAGGGCACGAGCAGTACTTC. It codes for CASSTRLAGGHEQYF.

V gene TRBV7-2 combines with J gene TRBJ1-4; D uncertain. Looked up from germline, CDR1 is SGHTA and CDR2 is FQGNSA. The CDR3 is 15 amino acids. V dropped 8 bases and J dropped 4 bases, with 17 bases sitting between them. CDR3 sequence: CASLLSAESNEKLFF. In nucleotides, the CDR3 is TGTGCCAGCCTACTGTCGGCGGAGAGTAATGAAAAACTGTTTTTT.

This rearrangement joins TRBV5-8 to TRBJ2-7, with D maybe TRBD2 (6 bases). Germline CDR1 is SGHTS and CDR2 is YDEGEE. Trimming removed 7 bases at V and 0 bases at J, with 14 bases between. This CDR3 is 14 amino acids long. The CDR3 spells CASDPQRVSYEQYF. CDR3 bases: TGTGCCAGCGATCCTCAGCGGGTCTCCTACGAGCAGTACTTC.

CDR3 in DNA: TGTGCCAGCAGCATAGACAGGCTTTACACTGAAGCTTTCTTT. Its translation is CASSIDRLYTEAFF. The gene calls are TRBV7-2 and TRBJ1-1, with D possibly being TRBD1 (6 bases). Trimming left V 5 bases short and J 3 bases short, with 13 bases between. Germline CDR1 is SGHTA and CDR2 is FQGNSA. CDR3 length: 14 amino acids.

The J gene is TRBJ1-2, the V gene TRBV5-1; D might be TRBD1 (6 bases). CDR1 and CDR2 (germline): SGHRS, YFSETQ. V was trimmed by 1 base and J by 6 bases, leaving 10 bases between them. CDR3 size: 13 residues. The CDR3 sequence is CASSLSDSHGYTF. The DNA of the CDR3 is TGCGCCAGCAGCTTGTCGGACAGCCATGGCTACACCTTC.

The chain couples TRBV29-1 to TRBJ2-6, with 9 nucleotides matching TRBD2. Trimming at V came to 3 bases and at J to 1 base, leaving 4 bases not matched to a gene. Germline V gene data show CDR1 as SQVTM and CDR2 as ANQGSEA. CDR3 length: 16 residues. The DNA for the CDR3 is TGCAGCGTTGACCGCGGGAGGGGATCTGGGGCCAACGTCCTGACTTTC. Protein: CSVDRGRGSGANVLTF. Filled out from reference TRBV29-1 and TRBJ2-6, the complete variable domain reads SAVISQKPSRDICQRGTSLTIQCQVDSQVTMMFWYRQQPGQSLTLIATANQGSEATYESGFVIDKFPISRPNLTFSTLTVSNMSPEDSSIYLCSVDRGRGSGANVLTFGAGSRLTVL.

J is TRBJ2-1 and V is TRBV12-5; TRBD1 matches 8 bases. The CDR3 is 14 amino acids. V shed 7 bases and J 5 bases; nucleotides not matched to a gene: 7. Germline CDR1 and CDR2: LGHNT and FRNRAP. The CDR3 loop reads CASVGPGGHNEQFF. The CDR3 bases are TGTGCTAGTGTCGGGCCAGGGGGCCACAATGAGCAGTTCTTC.

The J gene is TRBJ2-7, the V gene TRBV7-2; TRBD1 matches 10 bases. In germline, CDR1 is SGHTA, CDR2 FQGNSA. The CDR3 contains 15 residues. J lost 3 bases, V lost 5 bases, and 7 bases had no gene match. The CDR3 coding sequence is TGTGCCAGCAGCCAACCGGGACAGGGGCACTACGAGCAGTACTTC. Translating it yields CASSQPGQGHYEQYF. The variable domain in full, with the rest retrieved from reference TRBV7-2 and TRBJ2-7, is GAGVSQSPSNKVTEKGKDVELRCDPISGHTALYWYRQSLGQGLEFLIYFQGNSAPDKSGLPSDRFSAERTGGSVSTLTIQRTQQEDSAVYLCASSQPGQGHYEQYFGPGTRLTVT.

In regard to this clone: Distinct nucleotide sequences in the sample also encode this CDR3. The chain links TRBV27 to TRBJ1-5; D is uncertain. Germline V lookup: CDR1 MNHEY, CDR2 SMNVEV (reference sequence). The CDR3 runs 14 residues. V dropped 4 bases and J dropped 1 base, with 8 bases sitting between them. The CDR3, as DNA: TGTGCCAGCAGTTCCATCGGGAGCAATCAGCCCCAGCATTTT. It specifies CASSSIGSNQPQHF.

The chain recombines TRBV6-1 with TRBJ1-2, with TRBD1 matching over 8 bases. J was trimmed by 4 bases and V by 2 bases; bases with no gene match: 12. The germline gives CDR1 MNHNS, CDR2 SASEGT. This CDR3 is built from 17 residues. CDR3 sequence: CASSEWFGTGQSYGYTF. As DNA, the CDR3 is TGTGCCAGCAGTGAATGGTTCGGGACAGGTCAATCCTATGGCTACACCTTC.

This sequence joins TRBV2 and TRBJ2-3; 7 bases are shared with TRBD2. Germline V gene data show CDR1 as SNHLY and CDR2 as FYNNEI. The CDR3 has 15 residues. Trimming at V came to 8 bases and at J to 4 bases, leaving 12 bases not matched to a gene. This CDR3 is CASVGDGGSADTQYF. The CDR3, as DNA: TGTGCCAGCGTCGGGGACGGCGGGAGCGCAGATACGCAGTATTTT.

V is TRBV9 and J is TRBJ1-2; D is possibly TRBD1 (6 bases). The length of the CDR3 is 15 residues. Germline CDR1 and CDR2: SGDLS and YYNGEE. V lost 4 bases, J lost 0 bases, and 13 bases lay in between. CDR3 coding DNA: TGTGCCAGCAGCCCTGGACAGTTAGCTAACTATGGCTACACCTTC. Its protein product is CASSPGQLANYGYTF. Using reference TRBV9 and TRBJ1-2 for the parts outside the CDR3, the full variable domain is DSGVTQTPKHLITATGQRVTLRCSPRSGDLSVYWYQQSLDQGLQFLIQYYNGEERAKGNILERFSAQQFPDLHSELNLSSLELGDSALYFCASSPGQLANYGYTFGSGTRLTVV.

This sequence joins TRBV27 and TRBJ2-6, with 9 bases fitting TRBD1. The germline CDR1 and CDR2 sequences are MNHEY and SMNVEV (reference sequence). V shed 2 bases, J shed 2 bases, and the junction held 1 base outside the gene matches. CDR3 length: 16 residues. The CDR3 here is CASSLTGGAGANVLTF. The CDR3 nucleotides are TGTGCCAGCAGTTTAACAGGGGGCGCTGGGGCCAACGTCCTGACTTTC.

The J gene is TRBJ2-5, the V gene TRBV10-3; 7 positions match TRBD1. After removal of 3 bases from V and 7 bases from J, the junction contained 8 bases not matched to a gene. CDR3 size: 14 residues. Germline V lookup: CDR1 ENHRY, CDR2 SYGVKD. Written as DNA, the CDR3 is TGTGCCATCAGTGAACACGACAGGGTATGGACCCAGTACTTC. It specifies CAISEHDRVWTQYF.

This clone showed up just a few times. Additional DNA sequences in this sample encode the identical CDR3. V gene TRBV2 combines with J gene TRBJ2-5; no clear D. V was cut by 6 bases and J by 1 base, with 0 bases left in between. The CDR3 length is 10 residues. Germline assignment: CDR1 SNHLY and CDR2 FYNNEI. The CDR3 nucleotides read TGTGCCAGCAGCCAAGAGACCCAGTACTTC. Protein sequence: CASSQETQYF.

This chain joins TRBV27 and TRBJ1-5; 8 bases are shared with TRBD1. Germline CDR1 is MNHEY and CDR2 is SMNVEV (reference sequence). Trimming at V came to 3 bases and at J to 4 bases, leaving 5 bases not matched to a gene. This CDR3 has 15 amino acids. The CDR3 nucleotides read TGTGCCAGCAGTTTCACGGGACAGGATAATCAGCCCCAGCATTTT. Translating it yields CASSFTGQDNQPQHF.

The CDR3 loop reads CASSVATGAGANVLTF. The CDR3 region has the DNA TGTGCCAGCAGCGTAGCTACAGGCGCCGGGGCCAACGTCCTGACTTTC. This chain joins TRBV9 and TRBJ2-6; tentative D call: TRBD1 (5 bases). CDR3 length equals 16 residues. Trimming took off 0 bases at V and 4 bases at J, with 11 bases between the two ends. CDR1 and CDR2 (germline): SGDLS, YYNGEE.

J is TRBJ1-4 and V is TRBV2; TRBD1 aligns across 7 bases. Trimming took 6 bases from V and 4 from J; bases not matched to a gene: 5. Germline lookup yields CDR1 SNHLY and CDR2 FYNNEI. This CDR3 is built from 14 residues. CDR3 region: CASSKQGINEKLFF. The CDR3 nucleotides read TGTGCCAGCAGCAAACAGGGGATTAATGAAAAACTGTTTTTT.

This clone was seen more than once but under ten times. The rearrangement links TRBV10-3 to TRBJ1-3; D ambiguous. V lost 7 bases, J lost 11 bases, and 18 bases lay in between. CDR1 is ENHRY, CDR2 SYGVKD, per germline. The CDR3 is 13 amino acids. The CDR3 loop is CAIKQSHLEPIYF. The CDR3 nucleotides are TGTGCCATCAAACAGTCCCACCTTGAACCCATATATTTT.

This clone occurred a few times. The rearrangement links TRBV5-1 to TRBJ2-1, with no clear D. This CDR3 is 14 amino acids long. Germline CDR1 SGHRS, CDR2 YFSETQ. Trimming shortened V by 1 base and J by 7 bases, and 12 bases separated the two germline ends. The CDR3 sequence: CASSLLSTSNEQFF. Here the CDR3 DNA reads TGCGCCAGCAGCTTGTTATCCACATCAAATGAGCAGTTCTTC.

The chain recombines TRBV30 with TRBJ1-5; 7 bases are shared with TRBD1. V was clipped by 8 bases and J by 2 bases; unmatched bases: 18. The germline V gene has CDR1 GTSNPN and CDR2 SVGIG (reference sequence). The CDR3 is 17 residues long. CDR3 bases: TGTGCCAGTTCCGGGACAGCCTTGTCAGGTGGCAATCAGCCCCAGCATTTT. Its translation: CASSGTALSGGNQPQHF.

In DNA, the CDR3 is TGTGCCAGCAGTTACCAGGGACTAGCGGGTTACGAGCAGTACTTC. Protein product: CASSYQGLAGYEQYF. V gene TRBV6-5 combines with J gene TRBJ2-7; TRBD2 matches 12 bases. After removal of 2 bases from V and 4 bases from J, the junction contained 3 bases not matched to a gene. This CDR3 comprises 15 residues. Looked up from germline, CDR1 is MNHEY and CDR2 is SVGAGI.

J is TRBJ2-2 and V is TRBV2; TRBD1 matches 7 bases. Germline loops: CDR1 SNHLY, CDR2 FYNNEI. The CDR3 runs 14 residues. Trimming took 6 bases from V and 3 from J; bases not matched to a gene: 4. CDR3 nucleotides: TGTGCCAGCAGGAGGGGGCTAGACACCGGGGAGCTGTTTTTT. As protein: CASRRGLDTGELFF.

The chain links TRBV19 to TRBJ1-5; 8 bases align to TRBD1. The trim removed 4 bases at V and 2 bases at J, leaving 4 bases unmatched. CDR1 is LNHDA and CDR2 is SQIVND in the germline V gene (reference sequence). The CDR3 loop spans 15 amino acids. The CDR3 loop is CASSKGQGGNQPQHF. The CDR3 region has the DNA TGTGCCAGTAGTAAAGGACAGGGAGGCAATCAGCCCCAGCATTTT.

The V and J genes are TRBV5-6 and TRBJ2-5, with TRBD2 matching over 10 bases. CDR1 and CDR2 from the germline V gene are SGHDT and YYEEEE. The CDR3 totals 15 residues. J lost 4 bases, V lost 5 bases, and 8 bases had no gene match. CDR3 protein: CASSPSGSSLETQYF. CDR3 DNA sequence: TGTGCCAGCAGTCCTAGCGGGAGTTCACTAGAGACCCAGTACTTC.

Only one count was recorded for this clone. The chain joins TRBV12-2 to TRBJ2-7; the tabulated D call, TRBD1, remains unverified against the DNA. TRBV12-2 is tagged as a pseudogene. The length of the CDR3 is 15 residues. CDR3 region: CASRPQDREGDEQYF. The DNA for the CDR3 is TGTGCAAGTCGCCCCCAGGACAGGGAGGGCGACGAGCAGTACTTC.

The V call is TRBV10-2, the J call TRBJ2-7; D is uncertain. The length of the CDR3 is 13 residues. V was pared by 3 bases and J by 4 bases, with 10 bases between. Germline CDR1 is WSHSY and CDR2 is SAAADI. CDR3 nucleotide sequence: TGCGCCAGCAGTGAAAACTCCCATTACGAGCAGTACTTC. Its protein product is CASSENSHYEQYF.

The V call is TRBV18, the J call TRBJ2-7; TRBD1 agrees at 8 bases. The germline gives CDR1 KGHSH, CDR2 LQKENI. This CDR3 contains 15 residues. V shed 0 bases and J 5 bases; nucleotides not matched to a gene: 6. The CDR3 is CASSPPRTGLHEQYF. CDR3 nucleotide sequence: TGTGCCAGCTCACCACCGAGGACAGGGCTCCACGAGCAGTACTTC.

The V call is TRBV7-9, the J call TRBJ2-1; possible D gene TRBD2, 6 bases. The CDR3 is made up of 15 amino acids. Germline assignment: CDR1 SEHNR and CDR2 FQNEAQ (reference sequence). Trimming removed 3 bases at V and 4 bases at J, with 13 bases between. This CDR3 reads CASSFGRTLYNEQFF. Written as DNA, the CDR3 is TGTGCCAGCAGCTTTGGGAGGACACTTTACAATGAGCAGTTCTTC.